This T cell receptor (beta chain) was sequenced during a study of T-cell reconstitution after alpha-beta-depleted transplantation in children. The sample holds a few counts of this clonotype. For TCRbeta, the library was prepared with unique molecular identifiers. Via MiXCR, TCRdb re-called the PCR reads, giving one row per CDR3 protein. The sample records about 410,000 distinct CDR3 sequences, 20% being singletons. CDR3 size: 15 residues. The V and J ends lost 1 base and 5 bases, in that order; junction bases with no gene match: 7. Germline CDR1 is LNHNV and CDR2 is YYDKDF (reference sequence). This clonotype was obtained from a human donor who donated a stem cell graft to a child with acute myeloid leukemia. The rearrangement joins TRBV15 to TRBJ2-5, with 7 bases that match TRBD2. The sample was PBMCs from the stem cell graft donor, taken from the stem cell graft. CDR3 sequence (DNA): TGTGCCACCAGCAGAGGGGGGGGTTCAAGGGAGACCCAGTACTTC. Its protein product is CATSRGGGSRETQYF.